The clone carrying this TCR beta chain was recorded once. The antigen is not known. Assaying covered some 10^5 TCR templates per sample. Some clones are missing from TCRdb's copy, which holds only in-frame ones; the method was immunoSEQ multiplex PCR. Of more than 90,000 clones in the sample, roughly 94% were seen once. The CDR3 covers 12 residues. Trimming removed 2 bases from V and 4 bases from J, with 6 bases in between. Germline CDR1 reads KGHSH; CDR2 reads LQKENI. The data stem from a study of siplizumab effects on memory and regulatory T cells. Study-wide points: Major contributors to the alloresponse seemed to be naive T cells, which also appeared more diverse than memory cells. Sequences below about 10^-5 frequency were poorly captured, limiting mapping of alloreactive clones.

Sequencing was carried out using non-Treg CD4+ T cells sorted from blood. The V and J genes are TRBV18 and TRBJ2-7; D remains unclear. The TCR was taken from a human donor in good health. DNA of the CDR3: TGTGCCAGCTCACCATTTAGTTACGAGCAGTACTTC. Encoded protein: CASSPFSYEQYF.